This T cell receptor beta chain was retrieved from a study of blood T cell repertoires in COVID-19. Study at large: Samples representing acute and convalescent COVID-19 were sourced from the United States, Italy and Spain. T cells, B-cell-depleted T cells, or PBMCs provided the cDNA or gDNA that served as material.

This clone has a single count. Methods used by the authors: Amplification of reference gene primers provided the estimated nucleated cell counts. The protocol was immunoSEQ multiplex PCR, while the TCRdb copy is restricted to in-frame clones and leaves out a portion. V, J and clone size were drawn from that table, and D and trimming were deduced from the DNA. The table includes more than 60,000 clones, approximately 88% detected once. Looked up from germline, CDR1 is SGHDT and CDR2 is YYEEEE. Trimming shortened V by 0 bases and J by 0 bases, and 9 bases separated the two germline ends. CDR3 length: 16 residues.

This receptor was obtained from a woman older than 75 with active or convalescent COVID-19. V is TRBV5-6 and J is TRBJ2-2, with no clear D. Sample: peripheral blood. The CDR3 DNA sequence: TGTGCCAGCAGCTTGGTGGTCGCGGCGAACACCGGGGAGCTGTTTTTT. Translation gives CASSLVVAANTGELFF.